Presented here are 24 T cell receptor beta chains from one specimen sequenced in a study of cytomegalovirus exposure and HLA in healthy donors. This table comes from immunoSEQ multiplex PCR, and its TCRdb copy is limited to in-frame clones, with some not included. The data contain 200,000 to 250,000 clones, roughly 84% of them seen just once; the ten biggest clones take up over 12%. The material sequenced was PBMCs. The receptors derive from a woman aged 25-40 years in good health and CMV-seropositive.

The chain employs TRBV5-1 and TRBJ2-5; no clear D. Looked up from germline, CDR1 is SGHRS and CDR2 is YFSETQ. Between the trimmed V and J ends, which lost 6 bases and 5 bases, there was a span of 20 bases. The CDR3 runs to 15 residues. CDR3 protein: CASTDGALPSETQYF. The CDR3 DNA sequence: TGCGCCAGCACTGACGGCGCCCTACCATCGGAGACCCAGTACTTC.

V is TRBV10-3 and J is TRBJ1-1; D is ambiguous. This CDR3 is built from 13 residues. Germline CDR1 and CDR2: ENHRY and SYGVKD. V was cut by 6 bases and J by 1 base, with 9 bases left in between. The DNA of the CDR3 is TGTGCCATCAGCACGACGGGGAACACTGAAGCTTTCTTT. This encodes CAISTTGNTEAFF.

The chain has TRBV13 and TRBJ2-1; TRBD2 matches 8 bases. The CDR3 runs to 15 residues. The J segment lost 9 bases and the V segment lost 0 bases, leaving 7 bases of the junction unmatched. Germline CDR1 reads PRHDT; CDR2 reads FYEKMQ (reference sequence). The CDR3 is CASSLGSSGSREQFF. Written as DNA, the CDR3 is TGTGCCAGCAGCTTAGGTTCTAGCGGGTCTCGTGAGCAGTTCTTC.

The chain has TRBV11-3 and TRBJ1-1; D gene ambiguous. This CDR3 comprises 15 residues. Germline loops: CDR1 SGHNT, CDR2 YENEEA. The V gene lost 0 bases and the J gene lost 3 bases, with 11 bases spanning the gap. The CDR3 bases are TGTGCCAGCAGCTTAGATTGGAGAACAGACACTGAAGCTTTCTTT. Its protein is CASSLDWRTDTEAFF. The variable domain in full, with the rest retrieved from reference TRBV11-3 and TRBJ1-1, is EAGVVQSPRYKIIEKKQPVAFWCNPISGHNTLYWYLQNLGQGPELLIRYENEEAVDDSQLPKDRFSAERLKGVDSTLKIQPAELGDSAVYLCASSLDWRTDTEAFFGQGTRLTVV.

This chain uses TRBV30 with TRBJ2-7; TRBD1 or TRBD2 may be the D gene (6 bases each). Germline V gene sequence: CDR1 GTSNPN, CDR2 SVGIG (reference sequence). Trimming left V 4 bases short and J 7 bases short, with 14 bases between. The CDR3 spans 12 residues. CDR3 amino acids: CAWKRGVGEQYF. In nucleotides, the CDR3 is TGTGCCTGGAAAAGGGGGGTCGGTGAGCAGTACTTC.

The rearrangement links TRBV6-5 to TRBJ2-1; D perhaps matches TRBD1 (5 bases). Germline values: CDR1 MNHEY, CDR2 SVGAGI. This CDR3 region has 15 residues. The germline V and J ends were trimmed by 2 bases and 0 bases, with 8 bases remaining between them. For the CDR3, the DNA is TGTGCCAGCAGTTACGACAGTAGCTCCTACAATGAGCAGTTCTTC. This encodes CASSYDSSSYNEQFF.

This sequence joins TRBV19 and TRBJ2-7; D gene unclear. Germline lookup yields CDR1 LNHDA and CDR2 SQIVND (reference sequence). Trimming pared 3 bases from V and 0 bases from J, leaving 12 bases between. The CDR3 sequence is 15 residues long. For the CDR3, the DNA is TGTGCCAGTAGTATTGACGGCGAGAGCTCCTACGAGCAGTACTTC. It translates to CASSIDGESSYEQYF.

This chain uses TRBV29-1 with TRBJ1-2; D remains ambiguous. Germline V gives CDR1 SQVTM, CDR2 ANQGSEA. Trimming cost V 3 bases and J 7 bases, with 15 bases left between them. The CDR3 loop spans 13 amino acids. The CDR3 sequence is CSVETNLLPGYTF. The CDR3 DNA follows: TGCAGCGTTGAGACCAACCTTTTACCTGGCTACACCTTC.

This clone was picked up a small number of times. The V call is TRBV4-1, the J call TRBJ2-7; 9 bases map to TRBD2. J was trimmed by 6 bases and V by 4 bases; bases with no gene match: 7. CDR1 and CDR2 from the germline V gene are MGHRA and YSYEKL. The CDR3 length is 14 residues. The CDR3 DNA sequence: TGCGCCAGCAGCCCTAGCGGGATTTCGGGCGAGCAGTACTTC. This sequence encodes CASSPSGISGEQYF.

V usage is TRBV4-3 and J usage is TRBJ2-7, with unresolved D. CDR1 is LGHNA and CDR2 is YSLEER in the germline V gene. The CDR3 is made up of 15 amino acids. Trimming took off 0 bases at V and 5 bases at J, with 14 bases between the two ends. DNA for the CDR3: TGCGCCAGCAGCCAAGAGTATTCCAGTTTCGACGAGCAGTACTTC. Translation gives CASSQEYSSFDEQYF.

The J gene is TRBJ2-6, the V gene TRBV28, with a tentative D call TRBD1 (5 bases). The germline V and J ends were trimmed by 2 bases and 0 bases, with 14 bases remaining between them. CDR3 length: 18 amino acids. CDR1 and CDR2 (germline): MDHEN, SYDVKM. DNA for the CDR3: TGTGCCAGCAGTTTAGTCTCAGGGATCCTCTCTGGGGCCAACGTCCTGACTTTC. It codes for CASSLVSGILSGANVLTF.

The CDR3 DNA follows: TGTGCCAGCAGTTACGAGCGGAGCCCCTACAATGAGCAGTTCTTC. It is translated as CASSYERSPYNEQFF. J is TRBJ2-1 and V is TRBV6-5; tentative D call: TRBD2 (5 bases). This CDR3 is built from 15 residues. Germline CDR1 MNHEY, CDR2 SVGAGI. Trimming stripped 2 bases from V and 2 bases from J, with 10 bases between.

This clone was counted a few times. This rearrangement joins TRBV7-2 to TRBJ2-3, with TRBD2 identical over 8 bases. The junction had 0 bases not matched to a gene; V was cut back by 4 bases and J by 0 bases. CDR1 SGHTA and CDR2 FQGNSA come from the germline V gene. The CDR3 spans 14 residues. The CDR3 DNA sequence: TGTGCCAGCAGCTCTAGCGGGAGCACAGATACGCAGTATTTT. It specifies CASSSSGSTDTQYF.

J is TRBJ1-5 and V is TRBV27, with D hard to call. The CDR3 runs to 13 residues. V shed 6 bases and J shed 4 bases, with 10 bases lying between them. Germline CDR1 and CDR2: MNHEY and SMNVEV (reference sequence). CDR3 region: CASSPDYNQPQHF. In DNA form, the CDR3 reads TGTGCCAGCAGCCCAGATTATAATCAGCCCCAGCATTTT.

On this clone: This specimen includes other DNA sequences encoding the same CDR3. The chain couples TRBV29-1 to TRBJ1-1; weak D call: TRBD1 (5 bases). Trimming removed 6 bases at V and 5 bases at J, with 10 bases between. The CDR3 contains 11 residues. CDR1 and CDR2 (germline): SQVTM, ANQGSEA. This CDR3 is CSVRGETEAFF. Written as DNA, the CDR3 is TGCAGCGTAAGGGGTGAAACTGAAGCTTTCTTT.

J is TRBJ2-2 and V is TRBV4-2; 11 positions match TRBD2. The germline gives CDR1 LGHNA, CDR2 YNFKEQ. The CDR3 loop spans 19 amino acids. With V trimmed by 1 base and J by 0 bases, 7 bases remained unmatched. The CDR3 DNA reads as TGTGCCAGCAGCCAAGTACTAGCGGGAGATGTTTCGAACACCGGGGAGCTGTTTTTT. As protein: CASSQVLAGDVSNTGELFF.

V gene TRBV4-1 combines with J gene TRBJ1-2, with D tentatively TRBD1 (6 bases). The CDR3 loop spans 16 amino acids. CDR1 is MGHRA and CDR2 is YSYEKL in the germline V gene. Between the trimmed V and J ends, which lost 2 bases and 4 bases, there was a span of 17 bases. The CDR3 region is CASSQRQGTVGYGYTF. CDR3 DNA: TGCGCCAGCAGCCAACGCCAGGGGACGGTTGGCTATGGCTACACCTTC.

V usage is TRBV19 and J usage is TRBJ2-7; 7 bases map to TRBD1. The CDR3 contains 14 residues. Germline V lookup: CDR1 LNHDA, CDR2 SQIVND (reference sequence). V was pared by 1 base and J by 4 bases, with 4 bases of the junction left unmatched. CDR3 in amino acids: CASSIGGGIYEQYF. For the CDR3, the DNA is TGTGCCAGTAGTATAGGAGGGGGCATTTACGAGCAGTACTTC.

In nucleotides, the CDR3 is TGTGCCAGCATGGGGGGAGAGGGCTACACCTTC. It specifies CASMGGEGYTF. The chain links TRBV27 to TRBJ1-2; maybe TRBD1 (5 bases). There are 11 residues in the CDR3. Trimming removed 7 bases from V and 8 bases from J, with 11 bases in between. CDR1 MNHEY and CDR2 SMNVEV come from the germline V gene (reference sequence).

The chain is built from TRBV10-3 and TRBJ2-7, with D hard to call. Trimming shortened V by 2 bases and J by 3 bases, and 5 bases separated the two germline ends. This CDR3 comprises 12 residues. Per the germline V gene, CDR1 is ENHRY and CDR2 is SYGVKD. DNA for the CDR3: TGTGCCATCAGTGAGCAGAGCTACGAGCAGTACTTC. Amino acid sequence: CAISEQSYEQYF.

This chain uses TRBV6-5 with TRBJ1-2; D is undetermined. Germline V gene sequence: CDR1 MNHEY, CDR2 SVGAGI. The CDR3 runs to 12 residues. Trimming removed 4 bases from V and 8 bases from J, with 11 bases in between. DNA of the CDR3: TGTGCCAGCAGTTCGGGATTGGGCGGCTACACCTTC. Its protein product is CASSSGLGGYTF.

A remark on this clone: Other nucleotide sequences from this sample produce the same CDR3. The gene calls are TRBV6-5 and TRBJ1-1; possible D gene TRBD1, 5 bases. The germline V gene encodes CDR1 MNHEY and CDR2 SVGAGI. The CDR3 is made up of 12 amino acids. V lost 3 bases to trimming and J lost 6 bases, with 8 bases between them. CDR3 sequence reads: CASSYGTAEAFF. CDR3 sequence (DNA): TGTGCCAGCAGTTATGGGACGGCTGAAGCTTTCTTT.

This clone was counted a single time. The chain is built from TRBV30 and TRBJ1-2; D unresolved. V was shortened by 4 bases and J by 2 bases, with 14 bases between the two germline ends. Germline lookup yields CDR1 GTSNPN and CDR2 SVGIG (reference sequence). The length of the CDR3 is 14 residues. The CDR3 is CAWTRSGRNYGYTF. The DNA of the CDR3 is TGTGCCTGGACCCGTTCCGGCAGAAACTATGGCTACACCTTC.

The chain has TRBV6-5 and TRBJ2-7; D tentatively fits TRBD1 or TRBD2 (5 bases each). V shed 2 bases and J shed 0 bases, with 11 bases lying between them. CDR3 length: 15 residues. Germline V gene lookup returns CDR1 MNHEY and CDR2 SVGAGI. The chain's CDR3 is CASSYGRDDSYEQYF. The CDR3 DNA follows: TGTGCCAGCAGTTACGGTCGGGACGACTCCTACGAGCAGTACTTC.